These 19 T cell receptor beta chains came from one sample sequenced in a study of shared clonotypes between healthy human individuals. Profiling relied on immunoSEQ multiplex PCR, and the TCRdb table lists in-frame clones only, not all of them. The sample holds about 1.1 million clones, 70% to 85% seen once. Material for sequencing was memory CD4+ T cells from PBMCs. Subset of the sample: CD45RA-negative fraction. Every receptor here comes from a young man in good health. Some clones in this sample may be carry-over from other donors' samples.

This chain uses TRBV5-1 with TRBJ2-7; D unresolved. V was cut by 2 bases and J by 1 base, with 10 bases left in between. The CDR3 has 14 amino acids. Germline V gene data show CDR1 as SGHRS and CDR2 as YFSETQ. As DNA, the CDR3 is TGCGCCAGCAGCTTCCAGCCGTATTCCTACGAGCAGTACTTC. Translating it yields CASSFQPYSYEQYF.

V and J are TRBV6-5 and TRBJ2-7; TRBD2 matches 13 bases. Trimming removed 4 bases from V and 0 bases from J; junction bases left unmatched: 3. The CDR3 runs to 16 residues. The germline gives CDR1 MNHEY, CDR2 SVGAGI. CDR3 region: CASSSGLAGSSYEQYF. CDR3 bases: TGTGCCAGCAGTTCGGGACTAGCGGGGAGCTCCTACGAGCAGTACTTC.

The chain joins TRBV27 to TRBJ2-7, with unresolved D. Trimming removed 0 bases at V and 6 bases at J, with 15 bases between. CDR1 and CDR2 (germline): MNHEY, SMNVEV (reference sequence). The CDR3 covers 15 residues. The CDR3: CASSLSGVWASEQYF. DNA for the CDR3: TGTGCCAGCAGTTTATCAGGTGTTTGGGCCTCCGAGCAGTACTTC.

J is TRBJ1-5 and V is TRBV28; the D gene is possibly TRBD1 (6 bases). Germline CDR1 is MDHEN and CDR2 is SYDVKM. Trimming removed 8 bases at V and 4 bases at J, with 21 bases between. CDR3 length: 16 residues. CDR3 DNA sequence: TGTGCCAGCTGTGCCTTTGCGGGGGGCTCTAATCAGCCCCAGCATTTT. Amino acids: CASCAFAGGSNQPQHF.

This clone was observed a few times. The chain is built from TRBV2 and TRBJ2-2; possibly TRBD1 for D (5 bases). CDR3 length: 14 residues. Trimming took off 6 bases at V and 6 bases at J, with 14 bases between the two ends. Germline CDR1 is SNHLY and CDR2 is FYNNEI. DNA for the CDR3: TGTGCCAGCAGACTTTCGCCAGGGCCCGGGGAGCTGTTTTTT. It is translated as CASRLSPGPGELFF.

The J gene is TRBJ2-7, the V gene TRBV6-6; 8 bases match TRBD1. Losses at the gene ends were 6 bases for V and 8 bases for J; bases not matched to a gene: 9. The CDR3 is 13 residues long. The germline CDR1 and CDR2 sequences are MNHNY and SVGAGI (reference sequence). CDR3 region: CASRYGQGYQQYF. In nucleotides, the CDR3 is TGTGCCAGCAGATACGGACAGGGCTATCAGCAGTACTTC.

This sequence joins TRBV6-6 and TRBJ2-2; D gene ambiguous. V dropped 1 base and J dropped 2 bases, with 11 bases sitting between them. The CDR3 extends over 16 amino acids. CDR1 is MNHNY, CDR2 SVGAGI, per germline (reference sequence). This CDR3 is CASSYYSPRNTGELFF. The DNA of the CDR3 is TGTGCCAGCAGTTACTACTCTCCCAGAAACACCGGGGAGCTGTTTTTT.

The genes are TRBV2 and TRBJ2-7, with TRBD1 matching 8 bases. Germline V gene sequence: CDR1 SNHLY, CDR2 FYNNEI. The CDR3 sequence is 13 residues long. The ends lost 8 bases at V and 9 bases at J; junction bases unmatched: 12. CDR3 in amino acids: CASFSGQGKGQYF. The CDR3 bases are TGTGCCAGCTTCTCCGGACAGGGAAAGGGGCAGTACTTC.

There are a few counts of this clone. This chain connects TRBV19 to TRBJ1-1; TRBD1 is a possible D gene (6 bases). CDR1 is LNHDA and CDR2 is SQIVND in the germline V gene (reference sequence). This CDR3 region has 14 residues. V was clipped by 3 bases and J by 3 bases, with 11 bases between them. CDR3 loop: CASSMLPGDTEAFF. CDR3 sequence (DNA): TGTGCCAGTAGTATGCTTCCAGGGGACACTGAAGCTTTCTTT.

In regard to this clone: The same CDR3 can be traced to other DNA sequences in this sample. V usage is TRBV19 and J usage is TRBJ2-5; TRBD2 aligns across 7 bases. Germline assignment: CDR1 LNHDA and CDR2 SQIVND (reference sequence). The CDR3 consists of 13 residues. V shed 3 bases and J 5 bases; nucleotides not matched to a gene: 3. The chain's CDR3 is CASSIRGGETQYF. The CDR3 bases are TGTGCCAGTAGTATTCGGGGAGGGGAGACCCAGTACTTC.

With regard to this clone: A much larger clone differs by one base, so this may be a read error. The chain has TRBV11-3 and TRBJ2-7, with 8 nucleotides matching TRBD1. The CDR3 is 15 residues long. Trimming took 5 bases from V and 3 from J; bases not matched to a gene: 9. Germline lookup yields CDR1 SGHNT and CDR2 YENEEA. The CDR3 loop is CASSQGSTGGYEQYF. The CDR3 coding sequence is TGTGCCAGCAGCCAAGGCTCCACAGGGGGCTACGAGCAGTACTTC.

The chain uses TRBV28 and TRBJ1-1; TRBD1 agrees at 9 bases. V shed 3 bases, J shed 1 base, and the junction held 6 bases outside the gene matches. The CDR3 contains 16 residues. CDR1 is MDHEN, CDR2 SYDVKM, per germline. Here the CDR3 reads CASSLGTGRGNTEAFF. In DNA form, the CDR3 reads TGTGCCAGCAGTTTGGGGACAGGGAGGGGGAACACTGAAGCTTTCTTT.

This rearrangement joins TRBV9 to TRBJ2-7, with TRBD2 identical over 8 bases. With 4 bases clipped from V and 3 bases from J, the junction kept 6 bases outside the gene matches. This CDR3 region has 14 residues. CDR1 is SGDLS, CDR2 YYNGEE, per germline. The CDR3 is CASSLSGTHYEQYF. CDR3 in DNA: TGTGCCAGCAGCCTTAGCGGGACCCACTACGAGCAGTACTTC.

As to this clone: Other nucleotide sequences from this sample produce the same CDR3. The chain links TRBV4-3 to TRBJ2-3; D remains unclear. The ends were cut back, 1 base at V and 3 bases at J, with 8 bases in the middle. The CDR3 is 14 residues long. CDR1 and CDR2 from the germline V gene are LGHNA and YSLEER. CDR3 sequence (DNA): TGCGCCAGCAGCCAAGGTAGACGTACAGATACGCAGTATTTT. This gives the protein CASSQGRRTDTQYF.

The chain combines TRBV11-1 with TRBJ1-4; 8 bases fit TRBD1. The germline CDR1 and CDR2 sequences are SGHAT and FQDESV (reference sequence). V was pared by 3 bases and J by 7 bases, with 4 bases of the junction left unmatched. The CDR3 is made up of 14 amino acids. The CDR3 loop is CASSFDRGSEKLFF. CDR3 DNA sequence: TGTGCCAGCAGCTTCGACAGGGGAAGTGAAAAACTGTTTTTT.

V usage is TRBV7-9 and J usage is TRBJ1-1, with TRBD1 matching over 11 bases. From germline, CDR1 is SEHNR and CDR2 FQNEAQ (reference sequence). J lost 0 bases, V lost 3 bases, and 3 bases had no gene match. This CDR3 comprises 16 residues. The CDR3 region is CASSFGQGAMNTEAFF. Written as DNA, the CDR3 is TGTGCCAGCAGCTTCGGACAGGGGGCAATGAACACTGAAGCTTTCTTT.

The chain links TRBV7-9 to TRBJ2-5, with 9 nucleotides matching TRBD2. Germline V lookup: CDR1 SEHNR, CDR2 FQNEAQ (reference sequence). This CDR3 contains 16 residues. V lost 3 bases and J lost 2; bases outside the gene matches: 7. The CDR3 DNA is TGTGCCAGCAGCTTGACTGCGGGAGGGAGACAAGAGACCCAGTACTTC. Translated: CASSLTAGGRQETQYF. Full variable domain (outside the CDR3, taken from reference TRBV7-9 and TRBJ2-5): DTGVSQNPRHKITKRGQNVTFRCDPISEHNRLYWYRQTLGQGPEFLTYFQNEAQLEKSRLLSDRFSAERPKGSFSTLEIQRTEQGDSAMYLCASSLTAGGRQETQYFGPGTRLLVL.

The gene calls are TRBV28 and TRBJ1-2; 7 nucleotides agree with TRBD1. The CDR3 has 13 amino acids. Germline loops: CDR1 MDHEN, CDR2 SYDVKM. V shed 3 bases, J shed 10 bases, and the junction held 8 bases outside the gene matches. CDR3 in amino acids: CASSFPQQGYYTF. DNA for the CDR3: TGTGCCAGCAGTTTTCCACAACAGGGGTACTACACCTTC.

V usage is TRBV5-6 and J usage is TRBJ2-5; perhaps TRBD1 as D (6 bases). The CDR3 is 13 residues long. V lost 1 base to trimming and J lost 5 bases, with 9 bases between them. CDR1 and CDR2 (germline): SGHDT, YYEEEE. CDR3 sequence reads: CASSLWQGETQYF. CDR3 nucleotide sequence: TGTGCCAGCAGCTTGTGGCAGGGGGAGACCCAGTACTTC.